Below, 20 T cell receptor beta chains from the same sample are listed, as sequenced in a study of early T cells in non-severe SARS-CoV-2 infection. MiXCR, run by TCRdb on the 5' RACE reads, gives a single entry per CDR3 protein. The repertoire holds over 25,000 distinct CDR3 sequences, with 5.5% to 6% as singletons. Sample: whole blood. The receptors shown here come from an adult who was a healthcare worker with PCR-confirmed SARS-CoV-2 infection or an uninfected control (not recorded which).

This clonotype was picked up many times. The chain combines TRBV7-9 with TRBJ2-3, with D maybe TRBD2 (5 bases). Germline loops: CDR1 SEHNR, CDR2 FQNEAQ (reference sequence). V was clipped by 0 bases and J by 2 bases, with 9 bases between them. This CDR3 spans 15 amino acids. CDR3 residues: CASSLASGFTDTQYF. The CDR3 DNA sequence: TGTGCCAGCAGCTTAGCGAGCGGATTCACAGATACGCAGTATTTT.

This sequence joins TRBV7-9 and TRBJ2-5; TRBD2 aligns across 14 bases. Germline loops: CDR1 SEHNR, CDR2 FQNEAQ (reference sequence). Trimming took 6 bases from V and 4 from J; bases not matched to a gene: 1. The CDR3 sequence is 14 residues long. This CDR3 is CASSGLAGGETQYF. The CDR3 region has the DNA TGTGCCAGCAGTGGACTAGCGGGGGGAGAGACCCAGTACTTC. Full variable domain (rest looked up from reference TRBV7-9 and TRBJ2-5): DTGVSQNPRHKITKRGQNVTFRCDPISEHNRLYWYRQTLGQGPEFLTYFQNEAQLEKSRLLSDRFSAERPKGSFSTLEIQRTEQGDSAMYLCASSGLAGGETQYFGPGTRLLVL.

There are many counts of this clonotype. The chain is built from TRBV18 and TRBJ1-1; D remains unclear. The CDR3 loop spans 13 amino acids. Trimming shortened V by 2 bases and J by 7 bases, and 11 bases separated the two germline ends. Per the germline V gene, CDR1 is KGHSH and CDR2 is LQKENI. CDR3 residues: CASSPSFGREAFF. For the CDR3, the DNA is TGTGCCAGCTCACCATCCTTTGGTCGTGAAGCTTTCTTT.

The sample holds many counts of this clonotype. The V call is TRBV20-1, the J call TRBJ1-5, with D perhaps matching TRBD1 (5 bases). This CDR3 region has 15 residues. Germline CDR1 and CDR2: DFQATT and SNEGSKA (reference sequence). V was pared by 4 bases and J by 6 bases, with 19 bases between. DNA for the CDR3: TGCAGTGCTAAAAACTCGGGGACGGTTAGTCAGCCCCAGCATTTT. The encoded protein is CSAKNSGTVSQPQHF.

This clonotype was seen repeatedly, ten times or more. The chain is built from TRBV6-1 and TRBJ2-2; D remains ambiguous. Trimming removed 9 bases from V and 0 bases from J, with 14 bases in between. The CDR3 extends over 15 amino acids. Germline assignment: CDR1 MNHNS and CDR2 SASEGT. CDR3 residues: CASRRRRTNTGELFF. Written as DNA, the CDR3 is TGTGCCAGTCGACGTAGACGGACGAACACCGGGGAGCTGTTTTTT.

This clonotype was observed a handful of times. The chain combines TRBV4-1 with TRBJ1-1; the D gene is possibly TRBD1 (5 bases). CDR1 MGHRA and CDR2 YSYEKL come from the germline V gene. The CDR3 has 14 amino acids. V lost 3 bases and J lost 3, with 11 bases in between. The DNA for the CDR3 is TGCGCCAGCAGCCATGGAGGGGATGACACTGAAGCTTTCTTT. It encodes CASSHGGDDTEAFF.

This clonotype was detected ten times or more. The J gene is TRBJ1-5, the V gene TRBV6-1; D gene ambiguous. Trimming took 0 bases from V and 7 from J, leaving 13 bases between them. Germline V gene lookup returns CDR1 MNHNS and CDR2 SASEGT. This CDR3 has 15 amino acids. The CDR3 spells CASSEALLVRQPQHF. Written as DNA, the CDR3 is TGTGCCAGCAGTGAAGCGTTACTTGTTCGGCAGCCCCAGCATTTT.

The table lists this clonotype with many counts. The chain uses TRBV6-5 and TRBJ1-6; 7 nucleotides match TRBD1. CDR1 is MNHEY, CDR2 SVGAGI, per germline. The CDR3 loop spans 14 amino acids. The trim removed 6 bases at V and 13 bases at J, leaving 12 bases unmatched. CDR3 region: CASSQGGAAGPLHF. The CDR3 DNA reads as TGTGCCAGCAGCCAGGGGGGCGCCGCTGGTCCCCTCCACTTT.

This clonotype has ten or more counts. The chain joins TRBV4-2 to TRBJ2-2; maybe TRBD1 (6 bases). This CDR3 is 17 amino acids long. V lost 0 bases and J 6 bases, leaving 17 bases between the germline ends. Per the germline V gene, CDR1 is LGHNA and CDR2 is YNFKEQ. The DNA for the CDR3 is TGTGCCAGCAGCCAAGACAGTTTGGGGGCGAAAGCCGGGGAGCTGTTTTTT. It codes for CASSQDSLGAKAGELFF.

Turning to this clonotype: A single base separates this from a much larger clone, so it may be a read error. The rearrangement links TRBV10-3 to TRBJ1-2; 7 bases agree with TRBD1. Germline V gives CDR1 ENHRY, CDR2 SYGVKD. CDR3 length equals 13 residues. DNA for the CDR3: TGTGCCATCAACGGGGACAGTTACTATAGCTACACCTTC. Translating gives CAINGDSYYSYTF.

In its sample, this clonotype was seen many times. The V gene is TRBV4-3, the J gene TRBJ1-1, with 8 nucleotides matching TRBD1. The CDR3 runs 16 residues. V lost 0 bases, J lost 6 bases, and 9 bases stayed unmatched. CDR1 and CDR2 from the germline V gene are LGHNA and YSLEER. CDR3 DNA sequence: TGCGCCAGCAGCCAAGACCGGACAGGGTCTTTCTCTGAAGCTTTCTTT. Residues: CASSQDRTGSFSEAFF.

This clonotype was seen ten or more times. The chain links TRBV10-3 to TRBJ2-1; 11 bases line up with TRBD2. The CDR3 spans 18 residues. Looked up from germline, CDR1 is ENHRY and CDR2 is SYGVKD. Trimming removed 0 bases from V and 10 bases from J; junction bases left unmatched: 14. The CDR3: CAISESPPRLAGGQEQFF. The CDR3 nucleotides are TGTGCCATCAGTGAGTCGCCCCCTCGTCTAGCGGGGGGCCAAGAGCAGTTCTTC.

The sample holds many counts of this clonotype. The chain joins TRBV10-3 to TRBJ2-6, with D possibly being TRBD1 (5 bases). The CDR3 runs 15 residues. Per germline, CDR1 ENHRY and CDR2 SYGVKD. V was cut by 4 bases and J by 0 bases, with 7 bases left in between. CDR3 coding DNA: TGTGCCATCAGTGGACAGCTCTCTGGGGCCAACGTCCTGACTTTC. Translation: CAISGQLSGANVLTF.

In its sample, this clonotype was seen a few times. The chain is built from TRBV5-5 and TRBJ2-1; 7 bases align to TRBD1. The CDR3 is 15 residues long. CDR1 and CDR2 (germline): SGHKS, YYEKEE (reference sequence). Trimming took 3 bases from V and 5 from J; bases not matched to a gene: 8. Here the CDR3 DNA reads TGTGCCAGCAGCTCAACCGGGACAGCCAACAATGAGCAGTTCTTC. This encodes CASSSTGTANNEQFF.

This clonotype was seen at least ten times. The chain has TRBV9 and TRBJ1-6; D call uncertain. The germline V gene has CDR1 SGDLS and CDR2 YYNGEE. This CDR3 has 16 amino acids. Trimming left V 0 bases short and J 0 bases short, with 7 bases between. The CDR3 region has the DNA TGTGCCAGCAGCGTAGCTGATGGCTCCTATAATTCACCCCTCCACTTT. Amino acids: CASSVADGSYNSPLHF.

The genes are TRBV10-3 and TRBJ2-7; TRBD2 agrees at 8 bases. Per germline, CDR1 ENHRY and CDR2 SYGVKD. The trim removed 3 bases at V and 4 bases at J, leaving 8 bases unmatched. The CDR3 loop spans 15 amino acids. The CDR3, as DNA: TGTGCCATCAGTGATTCGGGCGGGGGGATGTACGAGCAGTACTTC. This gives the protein CAISDSGGGMYEQYF.

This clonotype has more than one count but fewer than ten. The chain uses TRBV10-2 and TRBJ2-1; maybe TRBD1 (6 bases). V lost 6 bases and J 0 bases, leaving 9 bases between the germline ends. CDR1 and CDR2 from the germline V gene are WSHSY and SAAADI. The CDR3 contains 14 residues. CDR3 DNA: TGCGCCAGCAGACAGGGTGACTCCTACAATGAGCAGTTCTTC. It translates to CASRQGDSYNEQFF.

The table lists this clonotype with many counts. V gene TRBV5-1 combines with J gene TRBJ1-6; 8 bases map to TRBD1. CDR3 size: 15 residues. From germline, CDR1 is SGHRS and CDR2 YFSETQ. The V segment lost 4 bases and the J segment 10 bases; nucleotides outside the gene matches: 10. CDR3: CASSPGQGRGSPLHF. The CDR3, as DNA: TGCGCCAGCAGCCCCGGACAGGGTCGAGGATCACCCCTCCACTTT.

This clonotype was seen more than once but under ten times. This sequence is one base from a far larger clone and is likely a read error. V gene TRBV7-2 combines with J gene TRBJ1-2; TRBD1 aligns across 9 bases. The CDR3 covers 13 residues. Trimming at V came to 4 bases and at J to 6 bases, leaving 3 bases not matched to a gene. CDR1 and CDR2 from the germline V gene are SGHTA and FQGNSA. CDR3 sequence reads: CASSSGTGNGYTF. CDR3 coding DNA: TGTGCCAGCAGCTCAGGGACAGGGAATGGCTACACCTTC.

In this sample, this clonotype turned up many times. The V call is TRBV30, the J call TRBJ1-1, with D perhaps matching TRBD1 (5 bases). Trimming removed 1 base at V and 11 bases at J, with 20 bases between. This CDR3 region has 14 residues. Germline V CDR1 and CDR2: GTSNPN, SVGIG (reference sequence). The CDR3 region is CAWSGNLLTERAFF. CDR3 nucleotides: TGTGCCTGGAGTGGAAACTTATTGACAGAACGCGCTTTCTTT.